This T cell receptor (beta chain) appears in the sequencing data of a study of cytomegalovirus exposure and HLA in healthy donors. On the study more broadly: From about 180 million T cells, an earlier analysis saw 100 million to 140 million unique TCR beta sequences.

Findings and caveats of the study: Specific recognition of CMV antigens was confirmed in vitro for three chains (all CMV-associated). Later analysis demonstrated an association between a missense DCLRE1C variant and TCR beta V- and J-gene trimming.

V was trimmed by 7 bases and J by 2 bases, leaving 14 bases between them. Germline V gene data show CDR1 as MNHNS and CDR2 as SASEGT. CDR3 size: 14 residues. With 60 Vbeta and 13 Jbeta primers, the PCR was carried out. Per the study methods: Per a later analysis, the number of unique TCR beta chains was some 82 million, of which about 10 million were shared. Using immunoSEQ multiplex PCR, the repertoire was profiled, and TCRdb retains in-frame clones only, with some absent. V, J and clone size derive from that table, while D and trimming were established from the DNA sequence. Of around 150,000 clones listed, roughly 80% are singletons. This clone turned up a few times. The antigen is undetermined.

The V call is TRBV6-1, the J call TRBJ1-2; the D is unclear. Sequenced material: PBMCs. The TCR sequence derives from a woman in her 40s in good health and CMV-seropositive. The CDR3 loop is CASNRDNANYGYTF. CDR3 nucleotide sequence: TGTGCCAGCAACCGAGACAACGCCAACTATGGCTACACCTTC.